Described below is a single TCR beta chain sequence and its context. The data were obtained in a study of blood T cell repertoires in COVID-19. Clinical history as reported by participants underpinned cohort assignment. TCRdb's table, derived via immunoSEQ multiplex PCR, lists solely in-frame clones and lacks some. Altogether roughly 500,000 clones are present, around nine tenths being singletons, with the ten largest covering under 9.5%. The trim removed 7 bases at V and 1 base at J, leaving 0 bases unmatched. CDR3 length equals 13 residues. Per the germline V gene, CDR1 is SGHVS and CDR2 is FQNEAQ. V is TRBV7-8 and J is TRBJ2-3; 9 bases agree with TRBD2. Sequencing input: PBMCs or T cells enriched from blood (not recorded which). The TCR sequence derives from a woman aged 55-69 years who had recovered from COVID-19. CDR3 sequence: CASKRGGTDTQYF. CDR3 sequence (DNA): TGTGCCAGCAAGCGGGGGGGCACAGATACGCAGTATTTT.